A single sample gave rise to the 5 T cell receptor beta chains below, sequenced in a study of T cell responses to AZD1222 COVID-19 vaccine. Clones were sequenced by immunoSEQ multiplex PCR, and TCRdb holds only the in-frame ones, with some missing. The data hold roughly 98,000 clones, with more than 70% observed a single time. The material sequenced was peripheral blood, taken 28 days after the second AZD1222 dose. The receptors were gathered from an adult who received the AZD1222 COVID-19 vaccine.

The chain couples TRBV27 to TRBJ2-7, with no clear D. CDR1 and CDR2 from the germline V gene are MNHEY and SMNVEV (reference sequence). The CDR3 runs 13 residues. V shed 0 bases and J shed 4 bases, with 7 bases lying between them. The CDR3 reads CASSLSWGYEQYF. CDR3 DNA sequence: TGTGCCAGCAGTTTATCGTGGGGTTACGAGCAGTACTTC.

The DNA for the CDR3 is TGTGCCAGCAGCGCCGGGAGAGCTAGCACAGATACGCAGTATTTT. It codes for CASSAGRASTDTQYF. The V gene is TRBV7-3, the J gene TRBJ2-3, with D tentatively TRBD2 (6 bases). Trimming took 5 bases from V and 0 from J, leaving 12 bases between them. The V gene's germline CDR1 is SGHTA and CDR2 FQGTGA. The CDR3 spans 15 residues.

The chain carries TRBV24-1 and TRBJ1-1, with 10 bases aligning to TRBD1. The CDR3 length is 15 residues. In germline, CDR1 is KGHDR, CDR2 SFDVKD. After removal of 3 bases from V and 4 bases from J, the junction contained 4 bases not matched to a gene. CDR3 in amino acids: CATSDRGQGLTEAFF. The CDR3 DNA sequence: TGTGCCACCAGTGATCGGGGACAGGGGCTCACTGAAGCTTTCTTT.

This chain connects TRBV7-8 to TRBJ1-2, with D perhaps matching TRBD1 (5 bases). This CDR3 is 12 amino acids long. Germline values: CDR1 SGHVS, CDR2 FQNEAQ. The germline V and J ends were trimmed by 8 bases and 2 bases, with 9 bases remaining between them. CDR3 protein: CASGAGNYGYTF. CDR3 coding DNA: TGTGCCAGCGGGGCGGGAAACTATGGCTACACCTTC.

This clone is a singleton in its sample. The gene calls are TRBV29-1 and TRBJ1-2; 7 bases line up with TRBD1. Germline CDR1 reads SQVTM; CDR2 reads ANQGSEA. The CDR3 contains 13 residues. With 4 bases clipped from V and 2 bases from J, the junction kept 4 bases outside the gene matches. The CDR3 sequence: CSVVGTENYGYTF. The CDR3 coding sequence is TGCAGCGTTGTTGGGACAGAAAACTATGGCTACACCTTC.